The sequence of this T cell receptor (beta chain) was determined in a study of Ad26.COV2.S vaccination and SARS-CoV-2 variants. Study as a whole: Donor allocation was to the COV1001 Ad26.COV2.S trial arm.

The repertoire was sequenced with immunoSEQ multiplex PCR; TCRdb's copy has only in-frame clones and lacks some. The sample holds 500,000 or so clones; about 88% are singletons and the top ten take around 2.5%. Losses at the gene ends were 5 bases for V and 4 bases for J; bases not matched to a gene: 5. This CDR3 has 14 residues. Germline V gene lookup returns CDR1 SEHNR and CDR2 FQNEAQ (reference sequence). General study findings and limits: Across vaccine and placebo recipients, the breadth of non-spike TCRs was similar.

The treatment here: 15 to 20 received Ad26.COV2.S at low or high dose, single or two shots; several received placebo; per-sample allocation not given. Day 63 after the first vaccine or placebo injection was the time point for sampling. In regard to this clone: What it recognizes is unknown.

This chain links TRBV7-9 with TRBJ1-2, with 9 bases identical to TRBD1. The source was peripheral blood, collected in a trial of Ad26.COV2.S vaccine versus placebo. The clonotype comes from a person between 18 and 65 years old who received the Ad26.COV2.S COVID-19 vaccine or a placebo. The CDR3 DNA follows: TGTGCCAGCAGCCCAATGACAGGGGGCTATGGCTACACCTTC. Translated, it gives CASSPMTGGYGYTF.